This TCR beta chain was recorded in a study of T cell responses to AZD1222 COVID-19 vaccine. Using immunoSEQ multiplex PCR, the repertoire was profiled, and TCRdb retains in-frame clones only, with some absent. This sample yields over 100,000 clones, of which roughly 88% are seen a single time; roughly 3.6% belongs to the top ten. This clone occurred a few times. Its target is unknown. Study conclusions and caveats: Dominant CD4 TCR responses targeted spike regions 160-218 and 743-854. White British people made up most donors, females outnumbered males, and clonal diversity was possibly underestimated.

Sample: peripheral blood, taken on day 0 of AZD1222 vaccination. The clonotype comes from an adult in good health.

The CDR3 reads CASSPGGGSTRVGAFF. The CDR3 coding sequence is TGTGCCAGCAGCCCCGGGGGGGGCTCGACCCGGGTTGGGGCTTTCTTT. V is TRBV7-3 and J is TRBJ1-1; maybe TRBD1 (6 bases). The CDR3 totals 16 residues. Trimming cost V 5 bases and J 11 bases, with 27 bases left between them. Germline V gene data show CDR1 as SGHTA and CDR2 as FQGTGA.